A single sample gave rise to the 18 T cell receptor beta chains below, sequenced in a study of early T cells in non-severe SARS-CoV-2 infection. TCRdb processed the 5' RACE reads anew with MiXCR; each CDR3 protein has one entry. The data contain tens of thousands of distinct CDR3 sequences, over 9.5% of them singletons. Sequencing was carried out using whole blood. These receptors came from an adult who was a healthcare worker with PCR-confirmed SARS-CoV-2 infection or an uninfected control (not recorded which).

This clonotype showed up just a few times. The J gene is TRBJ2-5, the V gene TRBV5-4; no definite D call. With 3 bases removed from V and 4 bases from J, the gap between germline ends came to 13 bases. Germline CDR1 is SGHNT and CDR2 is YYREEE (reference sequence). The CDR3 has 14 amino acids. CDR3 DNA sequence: TGTGCCAGCAGCTCCGGTCTGGGTACAGAGACCCAGTACTTC. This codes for CASSSGLGTETQYF.

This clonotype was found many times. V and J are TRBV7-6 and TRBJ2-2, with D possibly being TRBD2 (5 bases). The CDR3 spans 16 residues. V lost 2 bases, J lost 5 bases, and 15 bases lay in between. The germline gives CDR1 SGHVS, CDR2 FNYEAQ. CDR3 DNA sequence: TGTGCCAGCAGCTTAAGAGGACTTTACCCAACCGGGGAGCTGTTTTTT. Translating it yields CASSLRGLYPTGELFF.

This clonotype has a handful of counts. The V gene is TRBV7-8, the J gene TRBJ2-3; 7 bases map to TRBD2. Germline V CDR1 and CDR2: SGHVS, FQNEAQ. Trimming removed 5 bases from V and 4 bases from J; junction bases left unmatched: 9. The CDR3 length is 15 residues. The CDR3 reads CASSSRDYRADTQYF. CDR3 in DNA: TGTGCCAGCAGCAGCCGGGACTACAGAGCAGATACGCAGTATTTT.

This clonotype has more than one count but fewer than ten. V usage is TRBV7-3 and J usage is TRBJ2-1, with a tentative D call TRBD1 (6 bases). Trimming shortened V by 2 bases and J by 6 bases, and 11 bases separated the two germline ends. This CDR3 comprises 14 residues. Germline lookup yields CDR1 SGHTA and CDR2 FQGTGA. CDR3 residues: CASSLAVRGNEQFF. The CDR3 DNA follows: TGTGCCAGCAGCTTAGCGGTCAGGGGCAATGAGCAGTTCTTC. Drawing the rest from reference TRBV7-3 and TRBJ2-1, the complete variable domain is GAGVSQTPSNKVTEKGKYVELRCDPISGHTALYWYRQSLGQGPEFLIYFQGTGAADDSGLPNDRFFAVRPEGSVSTLKIQRTERGDSAVYLCASSLAVRGNEQFFGPGTRLTVL.

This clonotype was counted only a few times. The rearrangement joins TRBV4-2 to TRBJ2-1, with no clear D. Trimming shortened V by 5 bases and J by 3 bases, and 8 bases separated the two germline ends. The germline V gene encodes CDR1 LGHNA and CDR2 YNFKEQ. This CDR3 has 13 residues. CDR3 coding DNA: TGTGCCAGCAGCGGTGGTAGCTACAATGAGCAGTTCTTC. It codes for CASSGGSYNEQFF.

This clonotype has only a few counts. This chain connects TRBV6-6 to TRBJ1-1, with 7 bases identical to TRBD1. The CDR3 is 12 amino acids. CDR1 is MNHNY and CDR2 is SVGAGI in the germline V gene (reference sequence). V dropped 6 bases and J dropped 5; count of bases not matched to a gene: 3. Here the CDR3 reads CASSLTGTEAFF. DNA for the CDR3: TGTGCCAGCAGCTTGACAGGGACTGAAGCTTTCTTT.

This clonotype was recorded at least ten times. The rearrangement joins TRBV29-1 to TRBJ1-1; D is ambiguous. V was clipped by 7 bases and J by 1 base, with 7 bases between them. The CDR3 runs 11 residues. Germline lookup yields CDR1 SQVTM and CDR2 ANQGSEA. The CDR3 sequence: CSAARNTEAFF. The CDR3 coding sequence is TGCAGCGCTGCAAGGAACACTGAAGCTTTCTTT.

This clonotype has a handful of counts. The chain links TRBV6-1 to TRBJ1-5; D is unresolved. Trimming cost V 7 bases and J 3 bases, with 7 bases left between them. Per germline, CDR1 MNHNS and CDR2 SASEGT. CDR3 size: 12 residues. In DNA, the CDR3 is TGTGCCAGCACCGGACCCAATCAGCCCCAGCATTTT. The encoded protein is CASTGPNQPQHF.

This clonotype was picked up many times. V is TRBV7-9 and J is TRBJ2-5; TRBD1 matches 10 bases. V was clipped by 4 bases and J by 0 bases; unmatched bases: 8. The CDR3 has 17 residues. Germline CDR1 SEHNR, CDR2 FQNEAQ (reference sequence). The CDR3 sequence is CASSSPTGGMDQETQYF. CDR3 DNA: TGTGCCAGCAGCTCCCCGACAGGGGGCATGGACCAAGAGACCCAGTACTTC.

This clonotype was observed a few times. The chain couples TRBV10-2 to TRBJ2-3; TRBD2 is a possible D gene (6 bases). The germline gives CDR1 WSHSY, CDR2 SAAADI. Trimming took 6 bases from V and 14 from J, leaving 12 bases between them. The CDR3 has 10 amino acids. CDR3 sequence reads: CASSGDLLYF. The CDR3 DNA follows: TGCGCCAGCAGCGGGGACTTGTTGTATTTT.

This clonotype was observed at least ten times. The CDR3 DNA is TGCGCCAGCAGCCAAGATGCCCAAACCCGAAAGCAGCCCCAGCATTTT. The encoded protein is CASSQDAQTRKQPQHF. This chain joins TRBV4-3 and TRBJ1-5, with D unclear. Between the trimmed V and J ends, which lost 0 bases and 7 bases, there was a span of 16 bases. The CDR3 is made up of 16 amino acids. Per the germline V gene, CDR1 is LGHNA and CDR2 is YSLEER.

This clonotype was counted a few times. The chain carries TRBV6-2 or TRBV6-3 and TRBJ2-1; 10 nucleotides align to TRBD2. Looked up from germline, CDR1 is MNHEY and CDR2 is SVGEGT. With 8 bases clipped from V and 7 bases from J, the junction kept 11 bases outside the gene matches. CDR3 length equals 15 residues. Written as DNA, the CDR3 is TGTGCCAGCCGGCCGGCCCGAGCGGGAGGGAATGAGCAGTTCTTC. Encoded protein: CASRPARAGGNEQFF.

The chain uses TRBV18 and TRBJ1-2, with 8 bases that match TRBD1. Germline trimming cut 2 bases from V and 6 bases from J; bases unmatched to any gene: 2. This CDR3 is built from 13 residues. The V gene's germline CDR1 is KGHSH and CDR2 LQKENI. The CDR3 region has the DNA TGTGCCAGCTCACCAACAGGGGGTGATGGCTACACCTTC. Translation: CASSPTGGDGYTF.

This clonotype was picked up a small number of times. The CDR3 DNA reads as TGCAGTAGTCCGGGACTAGCGATCAACGAGCAGTACTTC. Its protein is CSSPGLAINEQYF. V gene TRBV20-1 combines with J gene TRBJ2-7; 10 bases agree with TRBD2. V dropped 8 bases and J dropped 5; count of bases not matched to a gene: 9. Per the germline V gene, CDR1 is DFQATT and CDR2 is SNEGSKA (reference sequence). The CDR3 is made up of 13 amino acids.

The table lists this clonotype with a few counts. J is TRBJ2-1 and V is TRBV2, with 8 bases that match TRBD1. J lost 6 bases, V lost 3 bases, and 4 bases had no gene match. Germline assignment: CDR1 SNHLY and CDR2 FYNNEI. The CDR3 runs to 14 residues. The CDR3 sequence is CASSETGAGNEQFF. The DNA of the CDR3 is TGTGCCAGCAGTGAGACAGGGGCGGGCAATGAGCAGTTCTTC.

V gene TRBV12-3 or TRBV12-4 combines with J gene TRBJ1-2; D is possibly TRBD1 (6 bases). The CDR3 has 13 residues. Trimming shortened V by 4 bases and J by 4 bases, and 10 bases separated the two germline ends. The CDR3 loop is CASSSDRTYGYTF. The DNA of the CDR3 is TGTGCCAGCAGTTCCGACAGGACCTATGGCTACACCTTC.

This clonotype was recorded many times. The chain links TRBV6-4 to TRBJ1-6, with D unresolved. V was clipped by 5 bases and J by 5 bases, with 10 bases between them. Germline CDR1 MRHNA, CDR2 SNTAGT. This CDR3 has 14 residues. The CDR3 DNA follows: TGTGCCAGCAGTCTGACTGGGCATAATTCACCCCTCCACTTT. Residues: CASSLTGHNSPLHF.

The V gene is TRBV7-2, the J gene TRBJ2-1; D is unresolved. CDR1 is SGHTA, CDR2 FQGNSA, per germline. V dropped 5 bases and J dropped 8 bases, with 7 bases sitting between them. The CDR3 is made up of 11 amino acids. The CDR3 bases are TGTGCCAGCAGCCGAGGCTATGAGCAGTTCTTC. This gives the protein CASSRGYEQFF. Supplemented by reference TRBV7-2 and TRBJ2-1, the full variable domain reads GAGVSQSPSNKVTEKGKDVELRCDPISGHTALYWYRQSLGQGLEFLIYFQGNSAPDKSGLPSDRFSAERTGGSVSTLTIQRTQQEDSAVYLCASSRGYEQFFGPGTRLTVL.